The next 25 T cell receptor beta chains were all read from a single sample in a study of blood T cell repertoires in COVID-19. Produced via immunoSEQ multiplex PCR; TCRdb's table is partial and in-frame only. The sample carries 70,000 to 90,000 clones, 86% recorded once. Sequenced material: peripheral blood. The receptors here all came from a man aged 80 or over with COVID-19, enrolled during active disease.

V gene TRBV5-1 combines with J gene TRBJ1-1; 8 bases line up with TRBD1. V was clipped by 4 bases and J by 1 base; unmatched bases: 6. The germline gives CDR1 SGHRS, CDR2 YFSETQ. This CDR3 has 15 residues. In DNA, the CDR3 is TGCGCCAGCAGCACCGACGGACAGGGGAACACTGAAGCTTTCTTT. Translating it yields CASSTDGQGNTEAFF. The full variable domain, rest sourced from reference TRBV5-1 and TRBJ1-1, is KAGVTQTPRYLIKTRGQQVTLSCSPISGHRSVSWYQQTPGQGLQFLFEYFSETQRNKGNFPGRFSGRQFSNSRSEMNVSTLELGDSALYLCASSTDGQGNTEAFFGQGTRLTVV.

CDR3 DNA: TGTGCCAGCAGACCCGGAGGGAGTCGAGAATTTTCTGGGGCCAACGTCCTGACTTTC. Translating it yields CASRPGGSREFSGANVLTF. The chain carries TRBV27 and TRBJ2-6, with a possible D match to TRBD2 (6 bases). The V gene lost 6 bases and the J gene lost 1 base, with 22 bases spanning the gap. Germline CDR1 MNHEY, CDR2 SMNVEV (reference sequence). The CDR3 has 19 amino acids.

The chain uses TRBV20-1 and TRBJ2-1; D may be TRBD2 (7 bases). V lost 3 bases to trimming and J lost 4 bases, with 22 bases between them. The CDR3 has 17 residues. The germline CDR1 and CDR2 sequences are DFQATT and SNEGSKA (reference sequence). The CDR3 is CSASIEGGSSKYNEQFF. CDR3 sequence (DNA): TGCAGTGCTAGTATAGAGGGGGGGAGCAGCAAGTACAATGAGCAGTTCTTC.

The table lists this clone with a count of one. The chain's CDR3 is CASSQGPAGAQETQYF. The CDR3 DNA is TGCGCCAGCAGCCAAGGCCCAGCGGGGGCACAAGAGACCCAGTACTTC. V and J are TRBV4-3 and TRBJ2-5; 8 nucleotides agree with TRBD2. The CDR3 loop spans 16 amino acids. V shed 1 base, J shed 2 bases, and the junction held 6 bases outside the gene matches. Germline assignment: CDR1 LGHNA and CDR2 YSLEER.

The chain carries TRBV11-2 and TRBJ1-5, with D possibly matching TRBD1 (5 bases). Germline CDR1 and CDR2: SGHAT and FQNNGV. This CDR3 spans 16 amino acids. V dropped 1 base and J dropped 1 base, with 11 bases sitting between them. The CDR3 bases are TGTGCCAGCAGCTTAGGTTCAGGGCAGAGCAATCAGCCCCAGCATTTT. Translation gives CASSLGSGQSNQPQHF.

The table lists this clone with a few counts. The chain combines TRBV7-2 with TRBJ2-7; 9 bases align to TRBD2. Germline CDR1 SGHTA, CDR2 FQGNSA. J gave up 6 bases and V 5 bases, and 8 bases lay outside the gene matches. The CDR3 is 14 residues long. The CDR3 here is CASSITGTSSEQYF. The CDR3 region has the DNA TGTGCCAGCAGCATCACCGGGACTAGCAGCGAGCAGTACTTC.

V gene TRBV24-1 combines with J gene TRBJ2-1, with a weak D call TRBD1 (6 bases). Germline V gene lookup returns CDR1 KGHDR and CDR2 SFDVKD. V was shortened by 5 bases and J by 7 bases, with 17 bases between the two germline ends. There are 15 residues in the CDR3. CDR3 region: CATSGGPGSRNEQFF. The CDR3 bases are TGTGCCACCAGTGGGGGGCCCGGCTCTAGGAATGAGCAGTTCTTC.

This sequence joins TRBV5-5 and TRBJ1-2, with 10 positions matching TRBD1. The V gene's germline CDR1 is SGHKS and CDR2 YYEKEE (reference sequence). V shed 4 bases, J shed 3 bases, and the junction held 12 bases outside the gene matches. The CDR3 loop spans 17 amino acids. As DNA, the CDR3 is TGTGCCAGCAGCACCACGGGACAGGGGATGACTGACTATGGCTACACCTTC. Its translation: CASSTTGQGMTDYGYTF. Full variable domain (missing parts from reference TRBV5-5 and TRBJ1-2): DAGVTQSPTHLIKTRGQQVTLRCSPISGHKSVSWYQQVLGQGPQFIFQYYEKEERGRGNFPDRFSARQFPNYSSELNVNALLLGDSALYLCASSTTGQGMTDYGYTFGSGTRLTVV.

The genes are TRBV7-8 and TRBJ1-2; D ambiguous. The CDR3 has 13 residues. The germline CDR1 and CDR2 sequences are SGHVS and FQNEAQ. V shed 1 base and J shed 7 bases, with 10 bases lying between them. CDR3 amino acids: CASSLVRSGGYTF. As DNA, the CDR3 is TGTGCCAGCAGCTTAGTACGGTCTGGTGGCTACACCTTC.

The CDR3 is CASSVRDRTNYGYTF. The CDR3 bases are TGTGCCAGCAGCGTCCGGGACAGGACTAACTATGGCTACACCTTC. The gene calls are TRBV21-1 and TRBJ1-2; TRBD1 was called by the table and not checked on the DNA. TRBV21-1 is labeled a pseudogene. The CDR3 spans 15 residues.

The genes are TRBV19 and TRBJ1-6; 7 nucleotides match TRBD1. CDR1 and CDR2 (germline): LNHDA, SQIVND (reference sequence). Trimming took 1 base from V and 10 from J; bases not matched to a gene: 10. The CDR3 consists of 16 residues. The DNA for the CDR3 is TGTGCCAGTAGTATAGGTCCCGACAGGGTGCACTCACCCCTCCACTTT. This gives the protein CASSIGPDRVHSPLHF.

The genes are TRBV6-2 or TRBV6-3 and TRBJ1-5; 7 nucleotides line up with TRBD1. The CDR3 contains 13 residues. J lost 5 bases, V lost 3 bases, and 1 base had no gene match. Germline V gives CDR1 MNHEY, CDR2 SVGEGT. CDR3 coding DNA: TGTGCCAGCAGTTATACAGGGGATCAGCCCCAGCATTTT. Translating it yields CASSYTGDQPQHF.

This clone appeared a single time. This sequence joins TRBV5-1 and TRBJ1-1; TRBD1 matches 9 bases. Germline CDR1 reads SGHRS; CDR2 reads YFSETQ. This CDR3 contains 14 residues. Trimming removed 7 bases from V and 3 bases from J; junction bases left unmatched: 7. The CDR3 region is CASGTGGRDTEAFF. For the CDR3, the DNA is TGCGCCAGCGGAACAGGGGGCAGGGACACTGAAGCTTTCTTT.

The rearrangement joins TRBV5-1 to TRBJ1-1; D gene uncertain. V was clipped by 0 bases and J by 1 base, with 10 bases between them. The CDR3 is made up of 15 amino acids. Germline CDR1 and CDR2: SGHRS and YFSETQ. The CDR3 nucleotides read TGCGCCAGCAGCTTGGGGCACTACCCGAACACTGAAGCTTTCTTT. Its translation is CASSLGHYPNTEAFF.

This sequence joins TRBV7-9 and TRBJ1-5; D gene unclear. The CDR3 has 11 residues. In germline, CDR1 is SEHNR, CDR2 FQNEAQ (reference sequence). Trimming stripped 8 bases from V and 1 base from J, with 3 bases between. The chain's CDR3 is CASGSNQPQHF. DNA for the CDR3: TGTGCCAGCGGCAGCAATCAGCCCCAGCATTTT.

This rearrangement joins TRBV19 to TRBJ1-4, with D perhaps matching TRBD1 (5 bases). Germline V CDR1 and CDR2: LNHDA, SQIVND (reference sequence). Trimming shortened V by 4 bases and J by 7 bases, and 25 bases separated the two germline ends. There are 18 residues in the CDR3. In DNA form, the CDR3 reads TGTGCCAGTAGTAAACGGCCCGCACGGGGGACGGGAGGTGAAAAACTGTTTTTT. This sequence encodes CASSKRPARGTGGEKLFF. The complete variable domain, with remaining parts taken from reference TRBV19 and TRBJ1-4, reads DGGITQSPKYLFRKEGQNVTLSCEQNLNHDAMYWYRQDPGQGLRLIYYSQIVNDFQKGDIAEGYSVSREKKESFPLTVTSAQKNPTAFYLCASSKRPARGTGGEKLFFGSGTQLSVL.

The gene calls are TRBV6-5 and TRBJ2-5, with D unclear. This CDR3 has 14 residues. Trimming cost V 2 bases and J 5 bases, with 12 bases left between them. CDR1 is MNHEY, CDR2 SVGAGI, per germline. The chain's CDR3 is CASSYDAALETQYF. CDR3 DNA: TGTGCCAGCAGTTACGACGCGGCATTGGAGACCCAGTACTTC.

This chain connects TRBV6-5 to TRBJ1-6; no clear D gene. V was pared by 5 bases and J by 8 bases, with 7 bases between. In germline, CDR1 is MNHEY, CDR2 SVGAGI. The CDR3 has 12 residues. The CDR3 coding sequence is TGTGCCAGCAGTCAGGTGGATTCACCCCTCCACTTT. As protein: CASSQVDSPLHF.

The chain links TRBV3-1 (or the pseudogene TRBV3-2) to TRBJ1-1; no clear D gene. Germline V gene data show CDR1 as LGHDT and CDR2 as YNNKEL (reference sequence). V lost 1 base to trimming and J lost 12 bases, with 9 bases between them. This CDR3 region has 11 residues. The CDR3 coding sequence is TGTGCCAGCAGCCAAGCGAGGGTTCCTTTCTTT. Translated, it gives CASSQARVPFF.

This chain's CDR3 is CASSEGTVYGYTF. The CDR3 DNA sequence: TGTGCCAGCAGTGAAGGGACAGTCTATGGCTACACCTTC. This chain joins TRBV25-1 and TRBJ1-2; 7 bases fit TRBD1. The CDR3 extends over 13 amino acids. Germline CDR1 reads MGHDK; CDR2 reads SYGVNS. The ends lost 2 bases at V and 4 bases at J; junction bases unmatched: 1.

The CDR3 loop is CASSETRDTLPIYF. In DNA form, the CDR3 reads TGTGCCAGCAGCGAGACCCGGGACACTCTCCCCATATATTTT. V is TRBV6-6 and J is TRBJ1-3, with a tentative D call TRBD1 (6 bases). In germline, CDR1 is MNHNY, CDR2 SVGAGI (reference sequence). V lost 6 bases, J lost 11 bases, and 20 bases lay in between. This CDR3 is built from 14 residues.

This chain joins TRBV7-6 and TRBJ2-5; D gene unclear. The CDR3 loop spans 16 amino acids. Germline V CDR1 and CDR2: SGHVS, FNYEAQ. Trimming shortened V by 1 base and J by 7 bases, and 19 bases separated the two germline ends. CDR3 loop: CASSLVIAEALGTQYF. CDR3 sequence (DNA): TGTGCCAGCAGCTTAGTTATAGCAGAAGCCCTCGGGACCCAGTACTTC.

The rearrangement joins TRBV4-1 to TRBJ1-2; 7 bases map to TRBD1. The CDR3 totals 15 residues. CDR1 and CDR2 from the germline V gene are MGHRA and YSYEKL. The junction had 11 bases not matched to a gene; V was cut back by 5 bases and J by 5 bases. CDR3 nucleotide sequence: TGCGCCAGCAGCTTCTCCGACAGGGAGAAGTATGGCTACACCTTC. It codes for CASSFSDREKYGYTF.

This clone was seen a few times. The J gene is TRBJ1-2, the V gene TRBV2; possible D gene TRBD1, 6 bases. The CDR3 length is 12 residues. Trimming removed 7 bases at V and 5 bases at J, with 11 bases between. Germline CDR1 is SNHLY and CDR2 is FYNNEI. The chain's CDR3 is CASKGGGYGYTF. CDR3 sequence (DNA): TGTGCCAGCAAAGGGGGAGGGTATGGCTACACCTTC.

This clone was detected only once. This chain links TRBV5-4 with TRBJ1-1, with no clear D. Germline V gene lookup returns CDR1 SGHNT and CDR2 YYREEE (reference sequence). Trimming pared 0 bases from V and 11 bases from J, leaving 14 bases between. The CDR3 length is 13 residues. CDR3 protein: CASSLAGGPSAFF. CDR3 DNA: TGTGCCAGCAGCTTGGCCGGCGGGCCTTCGGCTTTCTTT. Looking up the rest from reference TRBV5-4 and TRBJ1-1 gives the full variable domain: ETGVTQSPTHLIKTRGQQVTLRCSSQSGHNTVSWYQQALGQGPQFIFQYYREEENGRGNFPPRFSGLQFPNYSSELNVNALELDDSALYLCASSLAGGPSAFFGQGTRLTVV.